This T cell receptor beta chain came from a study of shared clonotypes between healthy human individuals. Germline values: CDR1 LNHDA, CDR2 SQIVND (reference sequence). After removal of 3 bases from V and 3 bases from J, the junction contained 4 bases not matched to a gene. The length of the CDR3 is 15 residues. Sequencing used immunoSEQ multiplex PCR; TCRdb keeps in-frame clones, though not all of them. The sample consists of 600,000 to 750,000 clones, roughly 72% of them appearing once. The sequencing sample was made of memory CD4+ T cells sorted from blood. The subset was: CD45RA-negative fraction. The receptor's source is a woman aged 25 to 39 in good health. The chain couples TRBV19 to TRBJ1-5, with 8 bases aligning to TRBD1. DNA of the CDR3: TGTGCCAGTAGTATTAGGCAGGGGGCCAATCAGCCCCAGCATTTT. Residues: CASSIRQGANQPQHF.